The clone carrying this T cell receptor beta chain was detected once. TCRdb's table, derived via immunoSEQ multiplex PCR, lists solely in-frame clones and lacks some. The repertoire consists of about 14,000 clones, with nearly 85% occurring once and the leading ten covering 6%. The sample belongs to a study of T cell repertoires in ileal Crohn's disease. Included were adult ileal or ileocolonic Crohn's patients indicated for ileocolonic resection. The germline V and J ends were trimmed by 2 bases and 5 bases, with 11 bases remaining between them. The CDR3 loop spans 14 amino acids. From germline, CDR1 is KGHSH and CDR2 LQKENI.

This chain links TRBV18 with TRBJ2-3; D possibly corresponds to TRBD1 (6 bases). Sequencing was performed on ileal tissue. The receptor was isolated from an adult with Crohn's disease. The chain's CDR3 is CASSPVEGGDTQYF. The CDR3 nucleotides are TGTGCCAGCTCACCAGTTGAAGGGGGAGATACGCAGTATTTT. The full variable domain, with the rest looked up from reference TRBV18 and TRBJ2-3, is NAGVMQNPRHLVRRRGQEARLRCSPMKGHSHVYWYRQLPEEGLKFMVYLQKENIIDESGMPKERFSAEFPKEGPSILRIQQVVRGDSAAYFCASSPVEGGDTQYFGPGTRLTVL.